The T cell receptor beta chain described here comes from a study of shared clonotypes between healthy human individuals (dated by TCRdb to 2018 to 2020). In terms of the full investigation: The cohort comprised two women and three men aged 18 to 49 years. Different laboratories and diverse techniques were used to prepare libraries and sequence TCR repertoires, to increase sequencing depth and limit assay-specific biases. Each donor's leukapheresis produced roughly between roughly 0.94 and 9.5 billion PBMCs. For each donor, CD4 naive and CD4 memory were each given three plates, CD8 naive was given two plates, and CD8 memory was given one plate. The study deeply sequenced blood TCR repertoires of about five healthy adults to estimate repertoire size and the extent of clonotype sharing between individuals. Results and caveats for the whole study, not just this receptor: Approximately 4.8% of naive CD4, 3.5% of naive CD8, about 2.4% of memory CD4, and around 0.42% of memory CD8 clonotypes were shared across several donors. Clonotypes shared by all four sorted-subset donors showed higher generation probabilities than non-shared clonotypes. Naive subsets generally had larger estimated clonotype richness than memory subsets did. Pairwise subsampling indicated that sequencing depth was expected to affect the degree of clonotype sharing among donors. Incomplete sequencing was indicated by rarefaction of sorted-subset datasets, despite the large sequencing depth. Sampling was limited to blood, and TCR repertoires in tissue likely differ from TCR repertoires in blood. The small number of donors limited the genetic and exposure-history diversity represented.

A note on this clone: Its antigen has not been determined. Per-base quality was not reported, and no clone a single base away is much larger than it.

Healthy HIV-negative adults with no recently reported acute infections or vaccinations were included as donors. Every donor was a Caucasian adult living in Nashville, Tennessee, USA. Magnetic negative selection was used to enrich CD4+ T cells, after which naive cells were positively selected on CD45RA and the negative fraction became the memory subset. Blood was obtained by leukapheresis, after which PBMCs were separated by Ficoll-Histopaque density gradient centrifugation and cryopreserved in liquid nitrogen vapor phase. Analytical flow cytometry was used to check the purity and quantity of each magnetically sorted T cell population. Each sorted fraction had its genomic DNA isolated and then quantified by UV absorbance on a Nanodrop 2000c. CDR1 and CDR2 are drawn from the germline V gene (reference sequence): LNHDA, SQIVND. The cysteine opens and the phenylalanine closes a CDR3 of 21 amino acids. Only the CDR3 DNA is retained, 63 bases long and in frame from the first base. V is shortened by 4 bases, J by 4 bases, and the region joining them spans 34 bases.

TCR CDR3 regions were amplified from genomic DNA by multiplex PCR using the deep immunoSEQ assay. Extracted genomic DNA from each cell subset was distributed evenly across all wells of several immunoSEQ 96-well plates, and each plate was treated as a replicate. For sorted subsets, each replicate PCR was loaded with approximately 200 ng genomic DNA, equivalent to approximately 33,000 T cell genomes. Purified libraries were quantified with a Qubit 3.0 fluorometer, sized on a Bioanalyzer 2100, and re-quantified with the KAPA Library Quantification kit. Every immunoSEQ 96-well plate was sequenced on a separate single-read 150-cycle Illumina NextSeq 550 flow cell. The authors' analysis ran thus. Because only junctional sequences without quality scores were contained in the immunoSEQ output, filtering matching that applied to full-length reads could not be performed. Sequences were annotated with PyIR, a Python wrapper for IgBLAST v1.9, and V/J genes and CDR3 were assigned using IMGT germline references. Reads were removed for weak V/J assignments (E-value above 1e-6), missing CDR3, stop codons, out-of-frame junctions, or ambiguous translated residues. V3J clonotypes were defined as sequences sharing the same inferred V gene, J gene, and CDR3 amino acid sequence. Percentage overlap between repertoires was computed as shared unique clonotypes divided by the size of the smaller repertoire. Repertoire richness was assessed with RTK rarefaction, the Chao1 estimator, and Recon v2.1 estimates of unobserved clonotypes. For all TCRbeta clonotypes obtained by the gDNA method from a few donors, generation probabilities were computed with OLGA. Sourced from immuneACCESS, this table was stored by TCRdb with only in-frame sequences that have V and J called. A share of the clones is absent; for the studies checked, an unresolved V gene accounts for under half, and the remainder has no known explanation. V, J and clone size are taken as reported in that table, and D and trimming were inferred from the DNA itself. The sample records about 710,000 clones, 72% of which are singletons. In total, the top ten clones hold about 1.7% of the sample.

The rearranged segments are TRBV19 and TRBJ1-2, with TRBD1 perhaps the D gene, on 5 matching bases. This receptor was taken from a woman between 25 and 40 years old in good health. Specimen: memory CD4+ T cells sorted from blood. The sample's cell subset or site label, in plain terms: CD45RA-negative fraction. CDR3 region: CASSKKGQGQKEKMLGYGYTF. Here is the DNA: TGTGCCAGTAGTAAAAAAGGGCAGGGCCAGAAAGAAAAAATGTTAGGCTATGGCTACACCTTC.